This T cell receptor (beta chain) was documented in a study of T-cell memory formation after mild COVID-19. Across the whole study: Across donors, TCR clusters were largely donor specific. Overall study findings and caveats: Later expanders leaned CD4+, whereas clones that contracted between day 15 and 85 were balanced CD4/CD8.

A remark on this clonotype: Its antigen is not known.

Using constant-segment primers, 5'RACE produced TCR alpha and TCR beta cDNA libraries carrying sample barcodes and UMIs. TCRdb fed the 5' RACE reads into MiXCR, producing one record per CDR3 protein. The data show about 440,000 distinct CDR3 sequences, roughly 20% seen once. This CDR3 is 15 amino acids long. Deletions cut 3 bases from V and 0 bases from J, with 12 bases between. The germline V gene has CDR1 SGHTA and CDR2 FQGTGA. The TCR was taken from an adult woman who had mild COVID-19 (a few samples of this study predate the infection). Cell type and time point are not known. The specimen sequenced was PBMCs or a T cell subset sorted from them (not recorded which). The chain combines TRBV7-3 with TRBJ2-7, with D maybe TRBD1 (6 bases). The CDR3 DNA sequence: TGTGCCAGCAGCTTCGGTCAGGGGACCTCCTACGAGCAGTACTTC. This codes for CASSFGQGTSYEQYF.